The 8 T cell receptor beta chains listed next were all sequenced from one sample in a study of tumor and adjacent non-tumor tissue in lung cancer. A modified ARM-PCR protocol with three rounds of nested PCR amplified TCRbeta. MiXCR, run by TCRdb on the multiplex PCR reads, gives a single entry per CDR3 protein. The sample contains 70,000 to 90,000 distinct CDR3 sequences, approximately 80% of which appear only once. No cell sorting was done before RNA was extracted from the tissue. The normal lung tissue was taken more than 3 cm from the tumor edge. The sample was distant non-tumor lung tissue. Receptors originate from a man between 60 and 75 years old with non-small cell lung cancer.

On this clonotype: Mismatch with germline at one junction end may stem from a read error. This sequence joins TRBV10-1 and TRBJ2-2, with D unresolved. Germline V gene data show CDR1 as WNHNN and CDR2 as SYGVQD (reference sequence). This CDR3 has 14 amino acids. In DNA form, the CDR3 reads TGCGCCAGCAGTATACAATCGAACACCGCGGAGCTGTTTTTT. This gives the protein CASSIQSNTAELFF.

The chain links TRBV4-1 to TRBJ1-5, with TRBD1 as a possible D gene (6 bases). Germline CDR1 and CDR2: MGHRA and YSYEKL. V lost 5 bases and J 7 bases, leaving 21 bases between the germline ends. The CDR3 has 16 amino acids. The CDR3 nucleotides are TGCGCCAGCAGCAAGGCGTGGGGGCATTTAAAGCAGCCCCAGCATTTT. Protein sequence: CASSKAWGHLKQPQHF.

Of note for this clonotype: Since the CDR3 does not end with the conserved phenylalanine or tryptophan, this likely comes from a read error. V usage is TRBV5-6 and J usage is TRBJ2-1; 9 bases are a match to TRBD2. Germline V gives CDR1 SGHDT, CDR2 YYEEEE. V lost 7 bases, J lost 6 bases, and 17 bases stayed unmatched. There are 17 residues in the CDR3. CDR3: CASGPALGGRGGNEQFY. As DNA, the CDR3 is TGTGCCAGCGGCCCCGCCTTGGGCGGGAGGGGAGGCAATGAGCAGTTCTAC.

The chain links TRBV7-2 to TRBJ2-5; 7 bases match TRBD1. This CDR3 has 14 residues. Looked up from germline, CDR1 is SGHTA and CDR2 is FQGNSA. J lost 2 bases, V lost 1 base, and 1 base had no gene match. CDR3 in DNA: TGTGCCAGCAGCTTAGGGACAGGACAAGAGACCCAGTACTTC. It codes for CASSLGTGQETQYF.

To note about this clonotype: Its ends do not fully match the called genes, so a read error is possible. This chain joins TRBV11-2 and TRBJ1-1, with D possibly TRBD1 on 6 matching bases. The V gene's germline CDR1 is SGHAT and CDR2 FQNNGV. This CDR3 is 14 amino acids long. CDR3 sequence (DNA): TGTGCCAGCAGCTTAGTCGGGAGGGACACTGAACCTCTTTTT. As protein: CASSLVGRDTEPLF.

Remarks on this clonotype: It is likely a read error, because the conserved phenylalanine at the end of the CDR3 is missing. The V and J genes are TRBV6-2 or TRBV6-3 and TRBJ2-5, with 7 bases fitting TRBD1. This CDR3 is built from 17 residues. CDR1 is MNHEY and CDR2 is SVGEGT in the germline V gene. Losses at the gene ends were 2 bases for V and 4 bases for J; bases not matched to a gene: 13. The CDR3: CASSYRVGGAGGETQYI. The CDR3 DNA reads as TGTGCCAGCAGTTACAGGGTAGGGGGAGCAGGGGGAGAGACCCAGTACATC.

With respect to this clonotype: This CDR3 is missing its conserved last phenylalanine or tryptophan, likely due to a read error. The chain is built from TRBV13 and TRBJ2-2; D uncertain. The germline CDR1 and CDR2 sequences are PRHDT and FYEKMQ (reference sequence). The CDR3 is made up of 12 amino acids. CDR3 sequence: CASSRPVGELFS. CDR3 sequence (DNA): TGTGCTAGCAGTCGGCCGGTCGGGGAGCTGTTTTCT.

Notes on this clonotype: The conserved phenylalanine or tryptophan is not found at the CDR3 terminus, so this likely reflects a read error. This rearrangement joins TRBV20-1 to TRBJ2-7; D gene ambiguous. Germline V gene data show CDR1 as DFQATT and CDR2 as SNEGSKA (reference sequence). CDR3 length equals 12 residues. The CDR3 DNA is TGCAGTGTTAGTGCGGTCACCTACGAACAGTACTTA. Its protein product is CSVSAVTYEQYL.